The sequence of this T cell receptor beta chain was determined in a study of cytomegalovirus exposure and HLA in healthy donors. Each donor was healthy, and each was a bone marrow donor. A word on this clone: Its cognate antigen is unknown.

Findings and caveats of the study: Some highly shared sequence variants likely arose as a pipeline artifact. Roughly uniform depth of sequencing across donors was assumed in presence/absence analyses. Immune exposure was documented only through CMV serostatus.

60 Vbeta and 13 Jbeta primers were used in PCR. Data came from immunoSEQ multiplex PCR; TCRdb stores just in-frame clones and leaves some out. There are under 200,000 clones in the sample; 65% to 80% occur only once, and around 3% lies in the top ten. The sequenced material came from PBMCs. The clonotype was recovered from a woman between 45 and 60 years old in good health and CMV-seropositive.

CDR3 coding DNA: TGTGCCAGCAGCCAGTACAGGGGGCTTATGTACGAGCAGTACTTC. Translated: CASSQYRGLMYEQYF. The chain recombines TRBV13 with TRBJ2-7; 9 nucleotides align to TRBD1. Germline V lookup: CDR1 PRHDT, CDR2 FYEKMQ (reference sequence). V lost 5 bases and J lost 4; bases outside the gene matches: 9. The CDR3 runs 15 residues. The full variable domain, its missing parts supplied by reference TRBV13 and TRBJ2-7, is AAGVIQSPRHLIKEKRETATLKCYPIPRHDTVYWYQQGPGQDPQFLISFYEKMQSDKGSIPDRFSAQQFSDYHSELNMSSLELGDSALYFCASSQYRGLMYEQYFGPGTRLTVT.